One sample yielded the 14 T cell receptor beta chains listed below, sequenced in a study of early T cells in non-severe SARS-CoV-2 infection. From the 5' RACE reads, TCRdb called clonotypes with MiXCR, one entry per CDR3 protein. The sample consists of 60,000 or so distinct CDR3 sequences, around 12% of them appearing once. What was sequenced was whole blood. The receptor set was obtained from an adult who was a healthcare worker with PCR-confirmed SARS-CoV-2 infection or an uninfected control (not recorded which).

This clonotype was found many times. This chain connects TRBV2 to TRBJ2-3, with 9 bases that match TRBD2. V was pared by 7 bases and J by 4 bases, with 9 bases of the junction left unmatched. Germline values: CDR1 SNHLY, CDR2 FYNNEI. CDR3 length: 15 residues. Here the CDR3 reads CASIVGAGGPDTQYF. DNA for the CDR3: TGTGCCAGCATCGTTGGAGCGGGGGGACCAGATACGCAGTATTTT.

This clonotype was picked up many times. The genes are TRBV4-1 and TRBJ2-3; possible D gene TRBD2, 6 bases. Germline CDR1 MGHRA, CDR2 YSYEKL. V was pared by 0 bases and J by 3 bases, with 13 bases between. This CDR3 spans 16 amino acids. The CDR3 region is CASSQEGGGRTDTQYF. The CDR3 nucleotides read TGCGCCAGCAGCCAAGAAGGCGGAGGGCGAACAGATACGCAGTATTTT.

This clonotype has a count of ten or more. The gene calls are TRBV10-3 and TRBJ2-2; TRBD2 is a possible D gene (5 bases). Germline V gene data show CDR1 as ENHRY and CDR2 as SYGVKD. The CDR3 totals 15 residues. V was cut by 3 bases and J by 1 base, with 9 bases left in between. This CDR3 reads CAISDNGVNTGELFF. The CDR3 coding sequence is TGTGCCATCAGTGATAACGGGGTGAACACCGGGGAGCTGTTTTTT.

This sequence joins TRBV28 and TRBJ2-1; 7 nucleotides line up with TRBD2. The germline CDR1 and CDR2 sequences are MDHEN and SYDVKM. Germline trimming cut 0 bases from V and 5 bases from J; bases unmatched to any gene: 1. The CDR3 is 14 amino acids. The CDR3 is CASSLWAGDNEQFF. The CDR3 region has the DNA TGTGCCAGCAGTTTATGGGCGGGGGACAATGAGCAGTTCTTC. The full variable domain, completed using reference TRBV28 and TRBJ2-1, is DVKVTQSSRYLVKRTGEKVFLECVQDMDHENMFWYRQDPGLGLRLIYFSYDVKMKEKGDIPEGYSVSREKKERFSLILESASTNQTSMYLCASSLWAGDNEQFFGPGTRLTVL.

In this sample, this clonotype turned up many times. V usage is TRBV19 and J usage is TRBJ2-1; possibly TRBD1 for D (6 bases). This CDR3 is 15 amino acids long. Per germline, CDR1 LNHDA and CDR2 SQIVND (reference sequence). The ends were cut back, 5 bases at V and 7 bases at J, with 18 bases in the middle. The chain's CDR3 is CASSLYETGGNEQFF. The CDR3 DNA reads as TGTGCCAGTAGTTTGTACGAGACAGGAGGAAATGAGCAGTTCTTC.

This clonotype was seen repeatedly, ten times or more. This sequence joins TRBV6-5 and TRBJ2-1; no reliable D call. This CDR3 is 15 amino acids long. Trimming cost V 6 bases and J 2 bases, with 14 bases left between them. The germline gives CDR1 MNHEY, CDR2 SVGAGI. CDR3 nucleotides: TGTGCCAGCAGCCCCCAACAAGCAACCTACAATGAGCAGTTCTTC. Amino acid sequence: CASSPQQATYNEQFF.

In this sample, this clonotype turned up a few times. The chain uses TRBV7-2 and TRBJ2-7, with a possible D match to TRBD2 (6 bases). The CDR3 is 13 amino acids. Germline CDR1 SGHTA, CDR2 FQGNSA. V gave up 3 bases and J gave up 2 bases, with 8 bases separating them. CDR3 nucleotides: TGTGCCAGCAGCTTCCGGGGGACCTACGAGCAGTACTTC. Residues: CASSFRGTYEQYF.

This clonotype has more than one count but fewer than ten. The chain links TRBV7-9 to TRBJ2-7; D is uncertain. Germline CDR1 SEHNR, CDR2 FQNEAQ (reference sequence). Trimming stripped 0 bases from V and 3 bases from J, with 9 bases between. This CDR3 contains 14 residues. Here the CDR3 reads CASSLAGPNYEQYF. CDR3 coding DNA: TGTGCCAGCAGCTTAGCCGGGCCCAACTACGAGCAGTACTTC.

This clonotype was counted many times. V gene TRBV7-2 combines with J gene TRBJ2-1; D might be TRBD1 or TRBD2, each matching 5 bases. Per the germline V gene, CDR1 is SGHTA and CDR2 is FQGNSA. V was clipped by 6 bases and J by 8 bases, with 17 bases between them. This CDR3 comprises 14 residues. CDR3 bases: TGTGCCAGCAGACGTCAGCGAGTGGGGGATGAGCAGTTCTTC. Its protein is CASRRQRVGDEQFF.

About this clonotype: A much larger clone is a single base away; this may be a read error. The chain recombines TRBV2 with TRBJ2-7, with D perhaps matching TRBD2 (5 bases). Trimming took off 10 bases at V and 7 bases at J, with 20 bases between the two ends. Per germline, CDR1 SNHLY and CDR2 FYNNEI. The CDR3 extends over 13 amino acids. The CDR3 region has the DNA TGTGCCAATTTACCGTTCTTAACGGGGGAGCAGTACTTC. It codes for CANLPFLTGEQYF. Based on the CDR3 plus reference TRBV2 and TRBJ2-7, the full variable domain is EPEVTQTPSHQVTQMGQEVILRCVPISNHLYFYWYRQILGQKVEFLVSFYNNEISEKSEIFDDQFSVERPDGSNFTLKIRSTKLEDSAMYFCANLPFLTGEQYFGPGTRLTVT.

This clonotype was observed many times. This chain connects TRBV4-2 to TRBJ2-7, with a possible D match to TRBD2 (6 bases). V lost 5 bases and J lost 0, with 11 bases in between. This CDR3 spans 14 amino acids. Germline loops: CDR1 LGHNA, CDR2 YNFKEQ. The CDR3 spells CASSGVAVSYEQYF. In DNA, the CDR3 is TGTGCCAGCAGCGGAGTAGCGGTCTCCTACGAGCAGTACTTC.

This clonotype was observed at least ten times. The CDR3 nucleotides read TGCGCCAGCAATAAAGGGAGCGGGAGGGCCTACGAGCAGTACTTC. This encodes CASNKGSGRAYEQYF. The V call is TRBV10-2, the J call TRBJ2-7, with 10 bases aligning to TRBD2. CDR3 length equals 15 residues. Germline CDR1 and CDR2: WSHSY and SAAADI. Losses at the gene ends were 7 bases for V and 2 bases for J; bases not matched to a gene: 8.

This clonotype was counted at least ten times. CDR3 in DNA: TGTGCCAGCAGTTTGGTACAGGTTAACTATGGCTACACCTTC. Protein: CASSLVQVNYGYTF. This sequence joins TRBV28 and TRBJ1-2, with a possible D match to TRBD1 (5 bases). The CDR3 has 14 residues. The V and J ends lost 3 bases and 1 base respectively, with 9 bases between them. Germline CDR1 MDHEN, CDR2 SYDVKM.

The table lists this clonotype with a few counts. The chain joins TRBV7-8 to TRBJ2-1; 9 nucleotides align to TRBD2. CDR1 is SGHVS and CDR2 is FQNEAQ in the germline V gene. The CDR3 loop spans 17 amino acids. The V and J ends lost 5 bases and 9 bases, in that order; junction bases with no gene match: 17. The CDR3 protein is CASSRPLAGLSRGEQFF. CDR3 DNA: TGTGCCAGCAGCCGCCCCCTAGCGGGGCTCTCCAGGGGTGAGCAGTTCTTC.